This T cell receptor (beta chain) was captured in a study of T cell repertoires in aging, cancer and after chemotherapy. This CDR3 has 11 amino acids. Germline assignment: CDR1 DFQATT and CDR2 SNEGSKA (reference sequence). Trimming cost V 3 bases and J 4 bases, with 6 bases left between them. A mixed TRB-A/B primer pool amplified rearranged TRB by multiplex touch-down PCR. MiXCR, applied by TCRdb to the multiplex PCR reads, yields one record per CDR3 protein. Among some 2,000 distinct CDR3 sequences listed, roughly 33% were seen once. TCR beta rearrangements were amplified from peripheral blood genomic DNA.

Sequenced sample: blood. The J gene is TRBJ2-5, the V gene TRBV20-1; D is possibly TRBD2 (5 bases). The receptor was isolated from a human donor with a solid tumor. CDR3 amino acids: CSASEGETQYF. The CDR3 nucleotides read TGCAGTGCTAGCGAGGGAGAGACCCAGTACTTC.